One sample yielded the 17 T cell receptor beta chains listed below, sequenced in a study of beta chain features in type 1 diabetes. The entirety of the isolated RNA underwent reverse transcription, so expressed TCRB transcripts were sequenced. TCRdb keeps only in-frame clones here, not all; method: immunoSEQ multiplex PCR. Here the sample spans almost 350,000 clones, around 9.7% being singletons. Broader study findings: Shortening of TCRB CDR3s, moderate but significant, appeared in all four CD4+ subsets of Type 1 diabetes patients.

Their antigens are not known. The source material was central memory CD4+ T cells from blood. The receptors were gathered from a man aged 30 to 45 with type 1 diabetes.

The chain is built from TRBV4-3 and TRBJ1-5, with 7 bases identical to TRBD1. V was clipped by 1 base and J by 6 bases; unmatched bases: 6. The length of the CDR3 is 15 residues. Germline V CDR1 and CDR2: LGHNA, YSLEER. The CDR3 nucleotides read TGCGCCAGCAGCCAAGCAGTACAGGGGTTTCAGCCCCAGCATTTT. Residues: CASSQAVQGFQPQHF.

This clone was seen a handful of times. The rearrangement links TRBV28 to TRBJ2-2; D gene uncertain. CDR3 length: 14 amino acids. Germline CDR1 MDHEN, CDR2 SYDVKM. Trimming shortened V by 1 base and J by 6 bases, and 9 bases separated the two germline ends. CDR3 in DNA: TGTGCCAGCAGTTTATTAGTAAACGCCGGGGAGCTGTTTTTT. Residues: CASSLLVNAGELFF.

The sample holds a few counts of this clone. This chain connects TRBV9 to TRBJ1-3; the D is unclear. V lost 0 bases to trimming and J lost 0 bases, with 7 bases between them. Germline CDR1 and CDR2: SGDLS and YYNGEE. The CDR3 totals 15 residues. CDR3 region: CASSVEDFSGNTIYF. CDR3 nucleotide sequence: TGTGCCAGCAGCGTAGAGGATTTCTCTGGAAACACCATATATTTT.

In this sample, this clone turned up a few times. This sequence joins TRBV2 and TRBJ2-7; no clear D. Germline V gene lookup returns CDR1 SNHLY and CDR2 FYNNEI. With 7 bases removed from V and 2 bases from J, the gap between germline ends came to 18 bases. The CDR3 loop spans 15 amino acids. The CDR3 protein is CASKRFVDPTYEQYF. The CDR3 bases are TGTGCCAGCAAAAGGTTCGTGGACCCGACCTACGAGCAGTACTTC.

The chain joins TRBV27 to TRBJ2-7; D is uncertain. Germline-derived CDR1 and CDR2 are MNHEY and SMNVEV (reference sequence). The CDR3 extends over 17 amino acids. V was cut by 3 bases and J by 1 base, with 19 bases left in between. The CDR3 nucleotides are TGTGCCAGCAGTTTTGGGCAGGCGTCCCGACTGTCCTACGAGCAGTACTTC. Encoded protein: CASSFGQASRLSYEQYF.

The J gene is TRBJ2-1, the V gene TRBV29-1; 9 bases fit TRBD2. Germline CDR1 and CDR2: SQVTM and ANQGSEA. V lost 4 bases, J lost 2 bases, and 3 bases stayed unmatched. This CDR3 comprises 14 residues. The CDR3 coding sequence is TGCAGCGTTGCGGCGGGGGGGGCCTACAATGAGCAGTTCTTC. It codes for CSVAAGGAYNEQFF.

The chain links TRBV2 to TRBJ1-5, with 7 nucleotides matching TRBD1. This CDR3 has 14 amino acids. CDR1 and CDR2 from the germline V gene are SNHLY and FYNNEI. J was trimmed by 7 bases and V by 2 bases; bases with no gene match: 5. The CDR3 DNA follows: TGTGCCAGCAGTGAAAGACAGGGTTTACAGCCCCAGCATTTT. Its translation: CASSERQGLQPQHF.

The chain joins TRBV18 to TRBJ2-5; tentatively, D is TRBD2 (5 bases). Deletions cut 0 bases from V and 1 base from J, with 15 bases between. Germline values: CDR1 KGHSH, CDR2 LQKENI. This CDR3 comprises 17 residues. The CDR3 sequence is CASSPPSSTTAQETQYF. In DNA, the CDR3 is TGTGCCAGCTCACCACCGTCGTCGACTACAGCCCAAGAGACCCAGTACTTC. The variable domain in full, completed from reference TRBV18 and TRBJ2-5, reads NAGVMQNPRHLVRRRGQEARLRCSPMKGHSHVYWYRQLPEEGLKFMVYLQKENIIDESGMPKERFSAEFPKEGPSILRIQQVVRGDSAAYFCASSPPSSTTAQETQYFGPGTRLLVL.

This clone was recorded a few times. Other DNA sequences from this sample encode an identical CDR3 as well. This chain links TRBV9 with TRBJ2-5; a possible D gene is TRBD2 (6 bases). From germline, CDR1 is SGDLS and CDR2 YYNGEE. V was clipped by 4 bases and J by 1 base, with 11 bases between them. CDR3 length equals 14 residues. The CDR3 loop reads CASSPRDFQETQYF. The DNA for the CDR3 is TGTGCCAGCAGCCCGAGGGACTTCCAAGAGACCCAGTACTTC.

This chain's CDR3 is CASSPRDLSDDEQYF. CDR3 nucleotide sequence: TGTGCCAGCAGTCCTCGGGACCTAAGCGATGACGAGCAGTACTTC. The chain recombines TRBV6-5 with TRBJ2-7; D may be TRBD1 or TRBD2 (5 bases each). CDR1 is MNHEY, CDR2 SVGAGI, per germline. V was pared by 5 bases and J by 5 bases, with 19 bases between. The CDR3 has 15 amino acids.

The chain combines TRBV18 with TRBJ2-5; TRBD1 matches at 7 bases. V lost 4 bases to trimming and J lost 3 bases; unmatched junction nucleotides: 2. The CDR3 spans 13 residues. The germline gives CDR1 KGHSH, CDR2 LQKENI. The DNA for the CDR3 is TGTGCCAGCTCACGCGGACAGGAAGAGACCCAGTACTTC. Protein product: CASSRGQEETQYF.

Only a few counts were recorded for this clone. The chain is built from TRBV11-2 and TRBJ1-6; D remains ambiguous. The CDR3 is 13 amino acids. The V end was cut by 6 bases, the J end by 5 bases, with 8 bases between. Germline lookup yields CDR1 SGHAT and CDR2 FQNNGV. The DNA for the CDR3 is TGTGCCAGCAGGGGGAGAAATAATTCACCCCTCCACTTT. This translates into CASRGRNNSPLHF.

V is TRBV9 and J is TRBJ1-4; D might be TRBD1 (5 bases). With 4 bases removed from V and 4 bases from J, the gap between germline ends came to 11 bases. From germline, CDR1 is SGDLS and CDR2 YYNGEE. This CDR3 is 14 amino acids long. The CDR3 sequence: CASSPGSFNEKLFF. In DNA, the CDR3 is TGTGCCAGCAGCCCAGGGTCTTTTAATGAAAAACTGTTTTTT. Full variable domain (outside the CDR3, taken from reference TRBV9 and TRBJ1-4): DSGVTQTPKHLITATGQRVTLRCSPRSGDLSVYWYQQSLDQGLQFLIQYYNGEERAKGNILERFSAQQFPDLHSELNLSSLELGDSALYFCASSPGSFNEKLFFGSGTQLSVL.

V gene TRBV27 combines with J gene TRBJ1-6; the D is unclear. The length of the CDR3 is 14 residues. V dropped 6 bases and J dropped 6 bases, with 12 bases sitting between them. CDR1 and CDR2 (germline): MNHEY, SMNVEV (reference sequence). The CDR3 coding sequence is TGTGCCAGCAGACCGACCAACACTAATTCACCCCTCCACTTT. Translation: CASRPTNTNSPLHF.

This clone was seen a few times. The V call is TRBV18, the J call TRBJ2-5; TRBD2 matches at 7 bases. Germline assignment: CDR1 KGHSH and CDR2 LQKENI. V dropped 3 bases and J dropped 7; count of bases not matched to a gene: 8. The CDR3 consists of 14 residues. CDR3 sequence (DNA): TGTGCCAGCTCACCCGGGACTACCCGAGGGACCCAGTACTTC. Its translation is CASSPGTTRGTQYF.

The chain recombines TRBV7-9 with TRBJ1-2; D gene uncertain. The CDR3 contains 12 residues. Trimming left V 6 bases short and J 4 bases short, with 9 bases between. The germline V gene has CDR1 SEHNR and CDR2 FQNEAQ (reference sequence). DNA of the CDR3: TGTGCCAGCAGTTACGCCAGCTATGGCTACACCTTC. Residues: CASSYASYGYTF. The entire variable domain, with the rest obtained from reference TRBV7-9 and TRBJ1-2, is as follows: DTGVSQNPRHKITKRGQNVTFRCDPISEHNRLYWYRQTLGQGPEFLTYFQNEAQLEKSRLLSDRFSAERPKGSFSTLEIQRTEQGDSAMYLCASSYASYGYTFGSGTRLTVV.

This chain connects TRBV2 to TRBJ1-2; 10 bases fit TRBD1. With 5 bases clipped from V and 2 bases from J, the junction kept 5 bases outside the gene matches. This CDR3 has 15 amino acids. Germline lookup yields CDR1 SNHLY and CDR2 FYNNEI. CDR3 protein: CASSQGTGANYGYTF. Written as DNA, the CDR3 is TGTGCCAGCAGTCAGGGGACAGGGGCGAACTATGGCTACACCTTC.